This T cell receptor beta chain was obtained from a study of blood T cells in healthy people across ages. Every participating donor contributed 9.5 to 10 milliliters of peripheral blood through a draw. Germline V lookup: CDR1 SQVTM, CDR2 ANQGSEA. The CDR3 consists of 14 residues. Trimming shortened V by 3 bases and J by 0 bases, and 11 bases separated the two germline ends. Sample-barcoded 5' priming and a J-beta primer mix drove a second PCR of roughly 7 to 11 cycles. Every sample produced at least 3 million CDR3-containing paired-end reads. Using its own MiXCR run on the 5' RACE reads, TCRdb lists one record per CDR3 protein. Of hundreds of thousands of distinct CDR3 sequences listed, 55% to 70% are singletons. In regard to this clonotype: Its antigen remains unidentified.

Study-level results: TCR beta diversity per million T cells fell roughly linearly with age. In the absence of known donor CMV status, changes in expanded clonotypes were possibly confounded.

The source is a man in his thirties or forties in good health. Source material: blood. V usage is TRBV29-1 and J usage is TRBJ2-5, with D possibly matching TRBD2 (6 bases). Here the CDR3 reads CSVDGGGNQETQYF. In DNA form, the CDR3 reads TGCAGCGTTGACGGTGGGGGGAACCAAGAGACCCAGTACTTC.